The present T cell receptor beta chain was sequenced within a study of blood T cell repertoires in COVID-19. Study in general: Samples of COVID-19 (acute and convalescent) were obtained from the United States, Italy and Spain. T cells, B-cell-depleted T cells, or PBMCs provided the cDNA or gDNA that served as material.

Authors' analysis steps: Estimated nucleated cell counts came from reference gene primer amplification. Only in-frame clones appear in the TCRdb table, and some are missing; sequencing was by immunoSEQ multiplex PCR. V, J and clone size are taken as reported in that table, and D and trimming were inferred from the DNA itself. Of tens of thousands of clones listed, around 76% are singletons. This CDR3 spans 14 amino acids. CDR1 GTSNPN and CDR2 SVGIG come from the germline V gene (reference sequence). The V end lost 7 bases, the J end lost 2 bases, and 17 bases lay between the germline ends. Only a few counts were recorded for this clone.

The receptor was isolated from a man over 45 with active or convalescent COVID-19. The chain couples TRBV30 to TRBJ1-2; the D gene is possibly TRBD1 (6 bases). The material sequenced was peripheral blood. The CDR3 sequence is CASYREGWNYGYTF. DNA for the CDR3: TGTGCCTCCTACAGGGAGGGGTGGAACTATGGCTACACCTTC.